This T cell receptor beta chain is drawn from a study of T cell responses to AZD1222 COVID-19 vaccine. Produced via immunoSEQ multiplex PCR; TCRdb's table is partial and in-frame only. The sample lists 96,000 or so clones, about 90% occurring once. Findings and caveats of the study: The reported proportion of spike-specific TCRs targeting unmutated variant regions was nearly half.

With 6 bases clipped from V and 0 bases from J, the junction kept 1 base outside the gene matches. Germline assignment: CDR1 SNHLY and CDR2 FYNNEI. CDR3 length equals 15 residues. For this clone: Its antigen remains unidentified.

The sample was peripheral blood, taken on day 0 of AZD1222 vaccination. The receptor was derived from an adult in good health. The chain combines TRBV2 with TRBJ1-5; 11 nucleotides line up with TRBD1. CDR3 DNA: TGTGCCAGCAGGGGACAGGGGGTTAGCAATCAGCCCCAGCATTTT. It specifies CASRGQGVSNQPQHF.